This T cell receptor (beta chain) came from a study of radiotherapy plus CTLA-4 blockade in lung cancer. The protocol was immunoSEQ multiplex PCR, while the TCRdb copy is restricted to in-frame clones and leaves out a portion. This table holds about 66,000 clones, around 81% found once. Treatment of patients with chemo-refractory metastatic non-small-cell lung cancer consisted of focal radiation plus CTLA-4 blockade with ipilimumab. The CDR3 extends over 14 amino acids. Trimming cost V 6 bases and J 5 bases, with 13 bases left between them. Germline values: CDR1 ENHRY, CDR2 SYGVKD. Sequenced here: peripheral blood, sampled from a patient treated with radiotherapy plus ipilimumab. The gene calls are TRBV10-3 and TRBJ1-4, with TRBD1 as a possible D gene (5 bases). The clonotype was recovered from a human donor with non-small cell lung cancer who had a partial response to radiotherapy plus ipilimumab. In DNA, the CDR3 is TGTGCCATCAGAGCGGACGGGGGGAATGAAAAACTGTTTTTT. Protein: CAIRADGGNEKLFF.